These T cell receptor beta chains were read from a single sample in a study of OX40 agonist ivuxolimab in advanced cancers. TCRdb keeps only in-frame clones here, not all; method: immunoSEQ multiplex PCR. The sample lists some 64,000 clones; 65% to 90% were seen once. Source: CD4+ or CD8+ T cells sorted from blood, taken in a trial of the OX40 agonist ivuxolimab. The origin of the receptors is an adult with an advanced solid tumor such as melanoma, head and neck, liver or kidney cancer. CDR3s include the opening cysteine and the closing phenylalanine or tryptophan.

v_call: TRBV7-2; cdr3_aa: CASSLPSGREDTQYF
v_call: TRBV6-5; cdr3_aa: CASRWGRDTEAFF
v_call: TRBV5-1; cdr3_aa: CASSLAGVSNQPQHF
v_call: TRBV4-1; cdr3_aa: CASSLSGFGTEAFF
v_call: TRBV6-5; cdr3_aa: CASSYARVSGNTIYF
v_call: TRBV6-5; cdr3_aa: CASSWLYEQYF
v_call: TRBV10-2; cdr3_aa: CASSERGTDTQYF
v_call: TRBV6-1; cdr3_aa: CASLRTGGIVETQYF
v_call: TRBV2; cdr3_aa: CASRLAGKTQYF
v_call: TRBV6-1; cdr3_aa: CASRVRGQFYEQYF
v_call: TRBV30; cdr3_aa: CAWSSSDTQYF
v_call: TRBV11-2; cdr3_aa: CASSLLSGASPLHF
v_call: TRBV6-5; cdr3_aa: CASSRTPMSDTQYF
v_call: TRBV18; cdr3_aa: CASSPPRTDTQYF
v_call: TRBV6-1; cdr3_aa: CASSERGQGWGETQYF
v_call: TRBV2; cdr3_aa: CASSEQGSGANVLTF
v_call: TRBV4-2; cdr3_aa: CASSQERNSEKLFF
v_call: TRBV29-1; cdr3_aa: CSRTWGETQYF
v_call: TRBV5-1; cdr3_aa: CASSLVGTGDIQYF
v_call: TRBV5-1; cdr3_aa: CASRAAGGHYEQYF
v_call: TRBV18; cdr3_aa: CASSPRTGETQYF
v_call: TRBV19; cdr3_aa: CASSLTSGGATDTQYF
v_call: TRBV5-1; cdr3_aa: CASSKYSQETQYF
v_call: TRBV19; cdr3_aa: CASTRDSQHGYNEQFF
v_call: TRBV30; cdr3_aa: CAWSETGNTIYF
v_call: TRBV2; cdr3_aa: CASSEPPSPGTGYEQYF
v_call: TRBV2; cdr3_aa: CASSEARITMSSGANVLTF
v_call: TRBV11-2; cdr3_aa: CASSLDLASEAFF
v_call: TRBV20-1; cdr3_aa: CSAGDTDTQYF
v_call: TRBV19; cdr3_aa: CASIPGKGSHEKLFF
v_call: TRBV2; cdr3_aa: CASSAPNQPQHF